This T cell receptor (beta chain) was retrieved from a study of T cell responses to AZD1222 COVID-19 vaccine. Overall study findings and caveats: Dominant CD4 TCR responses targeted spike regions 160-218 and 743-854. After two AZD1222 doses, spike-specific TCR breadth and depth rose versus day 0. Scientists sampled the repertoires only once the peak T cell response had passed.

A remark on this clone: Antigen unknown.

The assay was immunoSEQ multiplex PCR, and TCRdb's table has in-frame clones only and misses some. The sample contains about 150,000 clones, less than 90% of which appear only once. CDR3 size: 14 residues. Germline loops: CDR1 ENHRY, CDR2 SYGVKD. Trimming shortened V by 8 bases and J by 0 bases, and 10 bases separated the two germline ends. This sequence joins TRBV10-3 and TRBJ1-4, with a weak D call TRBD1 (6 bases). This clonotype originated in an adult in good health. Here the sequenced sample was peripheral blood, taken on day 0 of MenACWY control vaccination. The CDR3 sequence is CAISRGATNEKLFF. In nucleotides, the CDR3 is TGTGCCATCTCGAGGGGGGCAACTAATGAAAAACTGTTTTTT.